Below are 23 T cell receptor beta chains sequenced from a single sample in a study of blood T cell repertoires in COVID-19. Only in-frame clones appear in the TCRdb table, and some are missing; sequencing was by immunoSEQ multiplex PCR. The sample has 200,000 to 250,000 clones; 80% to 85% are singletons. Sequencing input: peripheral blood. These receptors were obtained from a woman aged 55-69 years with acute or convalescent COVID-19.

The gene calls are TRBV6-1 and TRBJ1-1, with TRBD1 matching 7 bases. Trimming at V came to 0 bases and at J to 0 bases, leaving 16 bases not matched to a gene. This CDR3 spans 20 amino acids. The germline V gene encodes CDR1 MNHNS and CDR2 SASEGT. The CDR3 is CASSEALYVVEGALNTEAFF. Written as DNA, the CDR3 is TGTGCCAGCAGTGAAGCGCTTTATGTTGTGGAGGGGGCCTTGAACACTGAAGCTTTCTTT.

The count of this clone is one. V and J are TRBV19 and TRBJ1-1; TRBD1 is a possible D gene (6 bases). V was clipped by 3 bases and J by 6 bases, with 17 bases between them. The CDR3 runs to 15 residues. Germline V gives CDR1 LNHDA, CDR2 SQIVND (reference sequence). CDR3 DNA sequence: TGTGCCAGTAGTATTCCGACAGGCCATAGCGCTGAAGCTTTCTTT. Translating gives CASSIPTGHSAEAFF.

The CDR3, as DNA: TGTGCCAGCAGCACACAGGTGAACTCCAATGGTGTGATATATTTT. Translated: CASSTQVNSNGVIYF. J is TRBJ1-3 and V is TRBV3-1 (or the pseudogene TRBV3-2), with a tentative D call TRBD1 (5 bases). Trimming shortened V by 5 bases and J by 13 bases, and 24 bases separated the two germline ends. This CDR3 comprises 15 residues. Germline values: CDR1 LGHDT, CDR2 YNNKEL (reference sequence).

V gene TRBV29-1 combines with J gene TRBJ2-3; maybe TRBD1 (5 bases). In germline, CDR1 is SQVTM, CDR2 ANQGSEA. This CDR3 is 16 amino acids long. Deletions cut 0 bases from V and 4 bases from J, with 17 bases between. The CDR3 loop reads CSVEDRLTVQSDTQYF. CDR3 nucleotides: TGCAGCGTTGAAGATCGCCTGACAGTACAGTCAGATACGCAGTATTTT.

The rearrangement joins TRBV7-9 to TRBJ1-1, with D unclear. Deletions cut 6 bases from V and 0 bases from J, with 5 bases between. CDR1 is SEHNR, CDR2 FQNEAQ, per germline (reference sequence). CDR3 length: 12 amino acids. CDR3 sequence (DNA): TGTGCCAGCAGGTCCATGAACACTGAAGCTTTCTTT. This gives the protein CASRSMNTEAFF.

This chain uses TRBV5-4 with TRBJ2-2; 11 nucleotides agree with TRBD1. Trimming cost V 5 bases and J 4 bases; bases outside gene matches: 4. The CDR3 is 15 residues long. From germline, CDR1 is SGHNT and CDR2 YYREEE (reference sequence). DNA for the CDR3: TGTGCCAGCAGTTCCGGGACAGGGGGCACCGGGGAGCTGTTTTTT. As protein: CASSSGTGGTGELFF.

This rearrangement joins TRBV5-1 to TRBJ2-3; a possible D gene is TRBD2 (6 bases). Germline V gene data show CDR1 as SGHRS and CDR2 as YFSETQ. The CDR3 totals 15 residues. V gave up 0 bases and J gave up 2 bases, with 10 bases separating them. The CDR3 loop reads CASSLVSSDTDTQYF. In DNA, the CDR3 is TGCGCCAGCAGCTTGGTTTCTAGCGACACAGATACGCAGTATTTT. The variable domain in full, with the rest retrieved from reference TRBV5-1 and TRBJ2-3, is KAGVTQTPRYLIKTRGQQVTLSCSPISGHRSVSWYQQTPGQGLQFLFEYFSETQRNKGNFPGRFSGRQFSNSRSEMNVSTLELGDSALYLCASSLVSSDTDTQYFGPGTRLTVL.

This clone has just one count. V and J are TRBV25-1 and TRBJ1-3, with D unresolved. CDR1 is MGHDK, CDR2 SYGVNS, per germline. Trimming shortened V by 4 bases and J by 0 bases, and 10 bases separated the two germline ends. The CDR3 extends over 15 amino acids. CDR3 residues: CASSGGDLSGNTIYF. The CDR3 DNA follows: TGTGCCAGCAGTGGGGGAGATCTCTCTGGAAACACCATATATTTT.

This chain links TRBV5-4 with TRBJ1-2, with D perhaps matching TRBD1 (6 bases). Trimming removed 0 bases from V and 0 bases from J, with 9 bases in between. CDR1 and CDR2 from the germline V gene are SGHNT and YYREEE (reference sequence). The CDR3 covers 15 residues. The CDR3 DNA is TGTGCCAGCAGCTTGGTAGGACAGCCTAACTATGGCTACACCTTC. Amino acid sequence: CASSLVGQPNYGYTF.

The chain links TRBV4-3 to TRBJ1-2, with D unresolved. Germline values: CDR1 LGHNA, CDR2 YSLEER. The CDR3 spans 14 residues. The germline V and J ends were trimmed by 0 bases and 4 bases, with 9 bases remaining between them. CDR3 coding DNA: TGCGCCAGCAGCCAAGATTTTGGCCCCTATGGCTACACCTTC. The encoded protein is CASSQDFGPYGYTF.

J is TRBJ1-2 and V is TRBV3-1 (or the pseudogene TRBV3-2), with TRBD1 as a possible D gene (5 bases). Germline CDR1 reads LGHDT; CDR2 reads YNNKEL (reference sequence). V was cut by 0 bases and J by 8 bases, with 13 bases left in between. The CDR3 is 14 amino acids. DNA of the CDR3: TGTGCCAGCAGCCAAGATGCCAGGGCGGAAGGCTACACCTTC. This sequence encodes CASSQDARAEGYTF.

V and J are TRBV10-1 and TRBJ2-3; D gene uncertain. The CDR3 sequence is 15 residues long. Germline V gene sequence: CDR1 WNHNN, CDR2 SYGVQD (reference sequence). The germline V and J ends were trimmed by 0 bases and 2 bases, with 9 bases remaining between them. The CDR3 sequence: CASSESTRPTDTQYF. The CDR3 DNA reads TGCGCCAGCAGTGAGTCGACGAGGCCCACAGATACGCAGTATTTT.

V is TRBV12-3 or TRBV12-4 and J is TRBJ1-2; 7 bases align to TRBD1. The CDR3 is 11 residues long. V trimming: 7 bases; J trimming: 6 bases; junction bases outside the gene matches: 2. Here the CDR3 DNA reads TGTGCCAGCACCCAGGGGGATGGCTACACCTTC. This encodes CASTQGDGYTF.

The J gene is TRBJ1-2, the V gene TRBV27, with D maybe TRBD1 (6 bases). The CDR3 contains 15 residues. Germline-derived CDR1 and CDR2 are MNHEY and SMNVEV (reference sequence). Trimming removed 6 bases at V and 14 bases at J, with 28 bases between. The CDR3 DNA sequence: TGTGCCAGCAGCTCCCTCTCAATACAGGGTCAACCGGTTACCTTC. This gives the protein CASSSLSIQGQPVTF.

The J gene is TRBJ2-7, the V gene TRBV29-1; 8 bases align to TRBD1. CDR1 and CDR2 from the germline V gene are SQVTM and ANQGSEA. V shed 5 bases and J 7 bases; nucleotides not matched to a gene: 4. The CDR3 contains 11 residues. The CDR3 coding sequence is TGCAGCGTTATACAGGGGGGTGAGCAGTACTTC. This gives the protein CSVIQGGEQYF.

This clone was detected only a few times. The CDR3 bases are TGTATTAACAGGGGAGTCACTGAAGCTTTCTTT. Amino acid sequence: CINRGVTEAFF. The chain combines TRBV12-3 or TRBV12-4 with TRBJ1-1; 7 positions agree with TRBD1. The CDR3 loop spans 11 amino acids.

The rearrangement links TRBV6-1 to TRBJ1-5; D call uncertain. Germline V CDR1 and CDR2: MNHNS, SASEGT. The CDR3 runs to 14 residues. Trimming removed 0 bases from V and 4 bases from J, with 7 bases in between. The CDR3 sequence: CASSEASYNQPQHF. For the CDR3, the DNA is TGTGCCAGCAGTGAAGCTTCCTATAATCAGCCCCAGCATTTT.

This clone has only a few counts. The CDR3 is CASSLFAKAFF. The CDR3 coding sequence is TGTGCCAGCAGTTTATTCGCGAAAGCTTTCTTT. The chain has TRBV28 and TRBJ1-1, with no clear D. V was pared by 1 base and J by 9 bases, with 6 bases between. The CDR3 is 11 amino acids. In germline, CDR1 is MDHEN, CDR2 SYDVKM.

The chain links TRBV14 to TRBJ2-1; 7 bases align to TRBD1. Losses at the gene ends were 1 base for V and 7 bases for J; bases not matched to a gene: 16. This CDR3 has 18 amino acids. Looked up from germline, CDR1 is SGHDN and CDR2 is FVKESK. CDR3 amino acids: CASSQGLASEGARNEQFF. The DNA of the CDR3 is TGTGCCAGCAGCCAAGGGTTAGCCAGCGAGGGGGCGAGGAATGAGCAGTTCTTC. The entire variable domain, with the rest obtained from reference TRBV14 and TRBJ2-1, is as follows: EAGVTQFPSHSVIEKGQTVTLRCDPISGHDNLYWYRRVMGKEIKFLLHFVKESKQDESGMPNNRFLAERTGGTYSTLKVQPAELEDSGVYFCASSQGLASEGARNEQFFGPGTRLTVL.

The CDR3 DNA reads TGTGCCAGTAGTCAGTGGGGGGGCCTAGATACGCAGTATTTT. Its protein is CASSQWGGLDTQYF. The chain has TRBV19 and TRBJ2-3; D perhaps matches TRBD2 (7 bases). Looked up from germline, CDR1 is LNHDA and CDR2 is SQIVND (reference sequence). The CDR3 runs 14 residues. V gave up 5 bases and J gave up 5 bases, with 14 bases separating them.

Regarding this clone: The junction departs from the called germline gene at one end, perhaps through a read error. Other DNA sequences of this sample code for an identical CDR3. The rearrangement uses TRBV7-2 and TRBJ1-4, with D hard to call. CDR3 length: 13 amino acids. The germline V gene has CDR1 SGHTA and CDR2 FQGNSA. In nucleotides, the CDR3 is TGTGCCAGCAGCGCGGGAGTTGAGGAAAAACTATTTTTT. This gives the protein CASSAGVEEKLFF. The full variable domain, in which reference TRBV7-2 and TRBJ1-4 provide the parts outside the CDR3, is GAGVSQSPSNKVTEKGKDVELRCDPISGHTALYWYRQSLGQGLEFLIYFQGNSAPDKSGLPSDRFSAERTGGSVSTLTIQRTQQEDSAVYLCASSAGVEEKLFFGSGTQLSVL.

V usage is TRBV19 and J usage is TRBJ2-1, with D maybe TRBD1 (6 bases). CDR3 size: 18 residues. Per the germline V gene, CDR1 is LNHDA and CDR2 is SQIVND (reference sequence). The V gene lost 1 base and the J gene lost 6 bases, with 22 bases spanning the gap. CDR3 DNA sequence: TGTGCCAGTAGTATAGTTGGGGGCCCGCAGACAAGGGGCAATGAGCAGTTCTTC. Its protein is CASSIVGGPQTRGNEQFF.

The CDR3 nucleotides read TGTGCCAGCAGCCGGACAGGTCCCGGGGGAGAGCAGTACTTC. It encodes CASSRTGPGGEQYF. The V and J genes are TRBV28 and TRBJ2-7; D is possibly TRBD1 (7 bases). The CDR3 is 14 residues long. In germline, CDR1 is MDHEN, CDR2 SYDVKM. Trimming took off 6 bases at V and 7 bases at J, with 19 bases between the two ends.